This record covers a single T cell receptor beta chain. This record belongs to a study of blood T cell repertoires in COVID-19. In the study overall: Acute-phase and convalescent COVID-19 samples originated in the United States, Italy and Spain. PBMCs, B-cell-depleted T cells, or T cells provided the cDNA or gDNA that made up the material.

Original data processing: Amplification with reference gene primers provided the estimates of nucleated cell counts. TCRdb's table, derived via immunoSEQ multiplex PCR, lists solely in-frame clones and lacks some. D and trimming were read from the DNA, whereas the V and J calls and clone size are those reported in that table. The sample includes some 77,000 clones, about 82% of them seen just once. Looked up from germline, CDR1 is SGHRS and CDR2 is YFSETQ. The CDR3 has 16 amino acids. The V and J ends lost 4 bases and 3 bases, in that order; junction bases with no gene match: 7. This sequence joins TRBV5-1 and TRBJ2-3; 11 bases match TRBD2. Sequenced sample: peripheral blood. The receptor comes from a woman aged 55-69 years with acute or convalescent COVID-19. CDR3: CASSPRTSGRTDTQYF. In nucleotides, the CDR3 is TGCGCCAGCAGCCCGCGGACTAGCGGGCGGACAGATACGCAGTATTTT.